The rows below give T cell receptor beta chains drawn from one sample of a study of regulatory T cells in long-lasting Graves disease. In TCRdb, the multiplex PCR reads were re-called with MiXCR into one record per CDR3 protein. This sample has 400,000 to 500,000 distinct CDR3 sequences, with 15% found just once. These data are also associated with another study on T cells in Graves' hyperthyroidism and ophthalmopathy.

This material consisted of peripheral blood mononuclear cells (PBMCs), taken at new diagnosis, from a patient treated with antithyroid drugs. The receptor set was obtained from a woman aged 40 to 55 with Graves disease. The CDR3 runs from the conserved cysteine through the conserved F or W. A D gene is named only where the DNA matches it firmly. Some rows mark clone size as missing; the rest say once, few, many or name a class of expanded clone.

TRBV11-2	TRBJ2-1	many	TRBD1	TGTGCCAGCAGCTCATTCAACCGGGACAGGGTACGAGATGAGCAGTTCTTC	CASSSFNRDRVRDEQFF
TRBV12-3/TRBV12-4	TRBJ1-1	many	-	TGTGCCAGCAGTTTATATGGGGCTAGCGCTGAAGCTTTCTTT	CASSLYGASAEAFF
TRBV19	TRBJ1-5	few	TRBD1	TGTGCCAGTAGTATATCAGGGGGAACTAGCAATCAGCCCCAGCATTTT	CASSISGGTSNQPQHF
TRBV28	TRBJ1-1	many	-	TGTGCCAGCAGTTCTATAGAGGGAATCACTGAAGCTTTCTTT	CASSSIEGITEAFF
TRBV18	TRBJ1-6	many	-	TGTGCCAGCTCACCACCAGGGGAGGGGAATTCACCCCTCCACTTT	CASSPPGEGNSPLHF
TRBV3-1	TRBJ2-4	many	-	TGTGCCAGCAGGACAACCCGTGCAGGGAAAAACATTCAGTACTTC	CASRTTRAGKNIQYF
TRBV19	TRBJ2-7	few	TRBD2	TGTGCCAGTAGTATAGATGGGACTACCTCCGGTATCGAGCAGTACTTC	CASSIDGTTSGIEQYF
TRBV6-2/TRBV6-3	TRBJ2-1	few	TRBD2	TGTGCCAGCATATCCCGGAGGGCCGGGGGGAATGAGCAGTTCTTC	CASISRRAGGNEQFF
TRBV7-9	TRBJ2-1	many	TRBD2	TGTGCCAGCAGCTTTGCAGCGGGAACCTACAATGAGCAGTTCTTC	CASSFAAGTYNEQFF
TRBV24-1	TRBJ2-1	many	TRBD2	TGTGCCACCAGTGGAACGGGAGCTGCGACTAGCGGTTACAATGAGCAGTTCTTC	CATSGTGAATSGYNEQFF
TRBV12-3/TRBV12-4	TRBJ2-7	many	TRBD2	TGTGCCAGCAGTCTAATAGCGGGAGGGGCCTACGAGCAGTACTTC	CASSLIAGGAYEQYF
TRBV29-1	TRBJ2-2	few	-	TGCAGCGTTGACTTCCCAAACACCGGGGAGCTGTTTTTT	CSVDFPNTGELFF
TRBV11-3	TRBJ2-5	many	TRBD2	TGTGCCAGCGGGGTCCCTAGCGGGAGAGCCGAGACCCAGTACTTC	CASGVPSGRAETQYF
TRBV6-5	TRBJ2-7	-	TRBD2	TGTGCCAGCAGTTCTCCACGACTAGCAATCTACGAGCAGTACTTC	CASSSPRLAIYEQYF
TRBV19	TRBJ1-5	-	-	TGTGCCAGTAGTATAGAATGGGGTGGTAAGCCCCAGCATTTT	CASSIEWGGKPQHF
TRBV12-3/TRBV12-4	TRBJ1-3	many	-	TGTGCCAGTAGAAGGGCGGGGGCAGGGGAAGCCAACACCATATATTTT	CASRRAGAGEANTIYF
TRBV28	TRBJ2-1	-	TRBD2	TGTGCCAGCAGTTTATTTGGACTAGCGAGCAGCTCCTACAATGAGCAGTTCTTC	CASSLFGLASSSYNEQFF
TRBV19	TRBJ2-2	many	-	TGTGCCAGTAGTAACAGGCTCACCGGGGAGCTGTTTTTT	CASSNRLTGELFF
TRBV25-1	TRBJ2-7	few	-	TGTGCCAGCACCCTGGGTACCAACGAGCAGTACTTC	CASTLGTNEQYF
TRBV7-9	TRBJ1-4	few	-	TGTGCCAGCAGCCCGCCGGGACCCCTGGGAAAACTGTTTTTT	CASSPPGPLGKLFF
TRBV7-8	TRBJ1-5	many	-	TGTGCCAGCAGCTTTAGCGACCAGGGGTCGCCCCAGCATTTT	CASSFSDQGSPQHF
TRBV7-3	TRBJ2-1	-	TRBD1	TGTGCCAGCAGCCGTCCGGGACAGGGTTTTGCCAATGAGCAGTTCTTC	CASSRPGQGFANEQFF
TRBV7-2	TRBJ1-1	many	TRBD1	TGTGCCAGCAGCTTCAGGGGGCGGGACACTGAAGCTTTCTTT	CASSFRGRDTEAFF
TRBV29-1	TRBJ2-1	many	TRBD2	TGCAGCGTTTGGGCTAGCGGCAGCTACAATGAGCAGTTCTTC	CSVWASGSYNEQFF
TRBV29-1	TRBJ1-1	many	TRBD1	TGCAGCGTCGGGCCAGGGGGGAACACTGAAGCTTTCTTT	CSVGPGGNTEAFF
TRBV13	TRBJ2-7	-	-	TGTGCCAGCAGCGGGGGACCCGTCATGGACGAGCAGTACTTC	CASSGGPVMDEQYF
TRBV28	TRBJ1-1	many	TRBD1	TGTGCCAGCAGTTCCCGCGGGACAGCGCATCCGGAAGCTTTCTTT	CASSSRGTAHPEAFF
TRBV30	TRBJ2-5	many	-	TGTGCCTGGAGTGGGGGAAGAGAGACCCAGTACTTC	CAWSGGRETQYF
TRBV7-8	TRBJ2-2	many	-	TGTGCCAGCAGCTTATATATTGTACCGCAACGTACCGGGGAGCTGTTTTTT	CASSLYIVPQRTGELFF
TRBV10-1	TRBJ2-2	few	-	TGCGCCAGCAGTGACTATCAGGGGAGGACCGGGGAGCTGTTTTTT	CASSDYQGRTGELFF
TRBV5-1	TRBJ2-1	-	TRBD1	TGCGCCAGCAGCTTGGGTGGGGACAGCTCCTACAATGAGCAGTTCTTC	CASSLGGDSSYNEQFF